This T cell receptor (beta chain) was retrieved from a study of T-cell reconstitution after alpha-beta-depleted transplantation in children. During its preparation, the TCRbeta library received unique molecular identifiers. TCRdb re-derived calls from the PCR reads in MiXCR, one entry per CDR3 protein. The sample records a few hundred thousand distinct CDR3 sequences, around 27% being singletons. Comment on this clonotype: Antigen specificity is unknown.

Study-wide findings and caveats: Reportedly, roughly two months post-transplant, alpha-beta T cells arose from several hundred expanded graft clones. A year had passed since transplant, and T-cell counts and diversity by then came mostly from newly produced T cells. At day 60, the high TCRbeta diversity found in some patients originated from recipient T cells and thymic progenitors that had survived.

The CDR3 spans 17 residues. From germline, CDR1 is MNHEY and CDR2 SVGAGI. The V and J ends lost 2 bases and 1 base, in that order; junction bases with no gene match: 8. This clonotype was sampled from a boy under two years old with Wiskott-Aldrich syndrome, due to receive a stem cell transplant. The rearrangement links TRBV6-5 to TRBJ2-1; 7 nucleotides align to TRBD1. The sequences come from PBMCs, collected before TCRalphabeta/CD19-depleted stem cell transplant. CDR3 sequence: CASSYLPTGVSYNEQFF. The CDR3, as DNA: TGTGCCAGCAGTTACCTCCCCACAGGGGTATCCTACAATGAGCAGTTCTTC.